Shown below are 10 T cell receptor beta chains from a single sample sequenced in a study of identical twins. MiXCR was run by TCRdb on the 5' RACE reads, yielding one entry per CDR3 protein. The profile shows 700,000 or so distinct CDR3 sequences, more than 6.5% of them singletons. Separately, the same data were catalogued under a study of yellow fever vaccine responses in identical twins.

Input material: PBMCs. The origin of the receptors is a woman between 18 and 30 years old in good health.

This clonotype has a handful of counts. This chain connects TRBV20-1 to TRBJ2-7; 11 bases are shared with TRBD2. This CDR3 region has 15 residues. Trimming removed 7 bases from V and 1 base from J; junction bases left unmatched: 9. Germline assignment: CDR1 DFQATT and CDR2 SNEGSKA (reference sequence). CDR3 sequence: CSVSKGTSGSYEQYF. The CDR3 nucleotides read TGCAGTGTTTCGAAAGGGACTAGCGGTTCCTACGAGCAGTACTTC.

J is TRBJ2-7 and V is TRBV9, with D maybe TRBD2 (6 bases). Between the trimmed V and J ends, which lost 4 bases and 4 bases, there was a span of 21 bases. Germline lookup yields CDR1 SGDLS and CDR2 YYNGEE. The CDR3 length is 16 residues. The CDR3, as DNA: TGTGCCAGCAGCCCTGCCGGAGGGCACTCGAAGTACGAGCAGTACTTC. Protein: CASSPAGGHSKYEQYF.

This chain uses TRBV12-3 or TRBV12-4 with TRBJ1-5; TRBD1 might be the D (5 bases). The CDR3 covers 14 residues. V was trimmed by 3 bases and J by 3 bases, leaving 9 bases between them. The CDR3 loop is CASSLGRLNQPQHF. The CDR3 coding sequence is TGTGCCAGCAGTTTGGGGCGGCTCAATCAGCCCCAGCATTTT.

The V and J genes are TRBV7-2 and TRBJ1-2; 9 bases fit TRBD1. Trimming cost V 4 bases and J 8 bases; bases outside gene matches: 5. Germline-derived CDR1 and CDR2 are SGHTA and FQGNSA. The CDR3 contains 13 residues. The CDR3 reads CASSSLTGGGYTF. The CDR3, as DNA: TGTGCCAGCAGCTCCCTCACAGGGGGCGGCTACACCTTC.

The V gene is TRBV6-1, the J gene TRBJ2-7, with TRBD1 matching over 8 bases. J lost 5 bases, V lost 6 bases, and 9 bases had no gene match. Looked up from germline, CDR1 is MNHNS and CDR2 is SASEGT. CDR3 size: 14 residues. CDR3 DNA: TGTGCCAGCAGCCCGGACAGGGCTGGTCACGAGCAGTACTTC. This codes for CASSPDRAGHEQYF.

This clonotype has a handful of counts. The rearrangement uses TRBV2 and TRBJ2-1, with D perhaps assigned TRBD1 or TRBD2 (6 bases each). CDR1 SNHLY and CDR2 FYNNEI come from the germline V gene. V gave up 3 bases and J gave up 4 bases, with 13 bases separating them. The CDR3 spans 15 residues. Here the CDR3 DNA reads TGTGCCAGCAGTGATGTGGGGGGCACTTACAATGAGCAGTTCTTC. As protein: CASSDVGGTYNEQFF.

This clonotype was counted between two and nine times. The genes are TRBV27 and TRBJ2-1, with D perhaps TRBD1 (6 bases). The CDR3 totals 14 residues. Germline lookup yields CDR1 MNHEY and CDR2 SMNVEV (reference sequence). Trimming took off 5 bases at V and 3 bases at J, with 11 bases between the two ends. This chain's CDR3 is CASSDTGLYNEQFF. The CDR3 DNA follows: TGTGCCAGCAGTGACACAGGGCTCTACAATGAGCAGTTCTTC.

The sample holds many counts of this clonotype. The CDR3 DNA sequence: TGTGCCACCAGCAGAGAAGGGCCTGGAAATGAGCAGTTCTTC. It codes for CATSREGPGNEQFF. The rearrangement joins TRBV15 to TRBJ2-1; D not certain. The length of the CDR3 is 14 residues. The germline V and J ends were trimmed by 0 bases and 7 bases, with 10 bases remaining between them. Per germline, CDR1 LNHNV and CDR2 YYDKDF (reference sequence).

This clonotype occurred a few times. The V gene is TRBV7-6, the J gene TRBJ1-1; 8 bases are a match to TRBD1. V lost 5 bases, J lost 2 bases, and 10 bases stayed unmatched. Looked up from germline, CDR1 is SGHVS and CDR2 is FNYEAQ. The CDR3 is 16 residues long. CDR3 region: CASSTGQGLHNTEAFF. CDR3 coding DNA: TGTGCCAGCAGCACCGGACAGGGCCTGCATAACACTGAAGCTTTCTTT.

This clonotype has more than one count but fewer than ten. This rearrangement joins TRBV6-2 or TRBV6-3 to TRBJ1-1, with 9 bases identical to TRBD1. Per the germline V gene, CDR1 is MNHEY and CDR2 is SVGEGT. The CDR3 extends over 16 amino acids. V lost 2 bases, J lost 0 bases, and 4 bases stayed unmatched. As DNA, the CDR3 is TGTGCCAGCAGTTACCCCGGACAGGGGCTGAACACTGAAGCTTTCTTT. Its translation is CASSYPGQGLNTEAFF.